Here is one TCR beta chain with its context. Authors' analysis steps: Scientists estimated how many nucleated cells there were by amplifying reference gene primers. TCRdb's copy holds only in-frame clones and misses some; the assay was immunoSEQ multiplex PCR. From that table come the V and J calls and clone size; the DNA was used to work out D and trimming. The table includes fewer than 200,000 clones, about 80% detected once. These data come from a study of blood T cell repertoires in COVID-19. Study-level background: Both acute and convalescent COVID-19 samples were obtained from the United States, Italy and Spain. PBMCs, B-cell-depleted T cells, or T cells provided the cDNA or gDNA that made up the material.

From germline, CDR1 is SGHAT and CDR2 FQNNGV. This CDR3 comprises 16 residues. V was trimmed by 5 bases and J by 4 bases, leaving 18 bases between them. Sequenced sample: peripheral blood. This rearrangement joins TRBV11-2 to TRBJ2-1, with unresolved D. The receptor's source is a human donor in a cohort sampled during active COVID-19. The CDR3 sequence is CASSPLSRYAYNEQFF. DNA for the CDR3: TGTGCCAGCAGCCCTTTATCGCGTTATGCTTACAATGAGCAGTTCTTC.